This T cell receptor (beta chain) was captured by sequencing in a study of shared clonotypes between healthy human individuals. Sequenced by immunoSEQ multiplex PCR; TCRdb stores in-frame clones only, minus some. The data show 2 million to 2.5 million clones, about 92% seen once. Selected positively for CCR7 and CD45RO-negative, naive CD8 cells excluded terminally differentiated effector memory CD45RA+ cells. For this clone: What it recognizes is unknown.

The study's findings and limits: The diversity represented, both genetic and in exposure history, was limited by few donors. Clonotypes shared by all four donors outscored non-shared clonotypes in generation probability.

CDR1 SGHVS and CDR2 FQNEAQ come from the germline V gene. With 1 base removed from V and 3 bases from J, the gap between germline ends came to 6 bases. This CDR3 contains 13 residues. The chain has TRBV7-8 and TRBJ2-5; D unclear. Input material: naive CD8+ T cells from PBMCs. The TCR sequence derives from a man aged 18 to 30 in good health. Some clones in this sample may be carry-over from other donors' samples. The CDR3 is CASSLVREETQYF. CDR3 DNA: TGTGCCAGCAGCTTAGTTCGCGAAGAGACCCAGTACTTC.